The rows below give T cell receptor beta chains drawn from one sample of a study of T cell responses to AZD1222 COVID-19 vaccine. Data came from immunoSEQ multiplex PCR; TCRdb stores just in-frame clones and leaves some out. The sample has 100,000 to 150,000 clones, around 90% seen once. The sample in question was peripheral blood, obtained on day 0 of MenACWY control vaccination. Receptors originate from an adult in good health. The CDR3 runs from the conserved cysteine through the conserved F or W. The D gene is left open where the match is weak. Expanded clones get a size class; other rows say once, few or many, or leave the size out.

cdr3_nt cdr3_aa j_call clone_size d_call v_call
TGTGCCAGTAGTACCAATTCAGGGGGAAACTACGAGCAGTACTTC CASSTNSGGNYEQYF TRBJ2-7 . TRBD1 TRBV19
TGTGCCACCAGTGATCCGACAGACCCTGGAAACACCATATATTTT CATSDPTDPGNTIYF TRBJ1-3 . . TRBV24-1
TGTGCCAGCAGCGGGGCAGTCAGCACAGATACGCAGTATTTT CASSGAVSTDTQYF TRBJ2-3 few . TRBV6-5
TGTGCCAGCAGTCGACTAGCGGGATTGGGAGAGCAGTACTTC CASSRLAGLGEQYF TRBJ2-7 . TRBD2 TRBV27
TGTGCCAGTAGGAGGATTAGCGGGACGTACACCGGGGAGCTGTTTTTT CASRRISGTYTGELFF TRBJ2-2 . TRBD2 TRBV19
TGTGCCATCAGTGAGTCGGGGACTAGCGGGGGCTCTAACACCGGGGAGCTGTTTTTT CAISESGTSGGSNTGELFF TRBJ2-2 . TRBD2 TRBV10-3
TGTGCCAGCAGAGGCAGGGCGCTTACAGGGGATACGCAGTATTTT CASRGRALTGDTQYF TRBJ2-3 . . TRBV6-5
TGTGCCAGCTCACAGCCTCCGGATCAGCCCCAGCATTTT CASSQPPDQPQHF TRBJ1-5 . . TRBV18
TGTGCCAGCAGTGAGGCAGCGGAGAACACAGATACGCAGTATTTT CASSEAAENTDTQYF TRBJ2-3 few . TRBV6-4
TGTGCCAGTTCAGCGTCAGATACGCAGTATTTT CASSASDTQYF TRBJ2-3 once . TRBV7-9
TGTGCCAGCAGCTTCGGGGGGGCCGGGAATTCACCCCTCCACTTT CASSFGGAGNSPLHF TRBJ1-6 . . TRBV7-9
TGTGCCAGCAGTGAACCCCAGGGCCGATTAATCTATGGCTACACCTTC CASSEPQGRLIYGYTF TRBJ1-2 . . TRBV6-1
TGTGCCAGCAGCTTAGTCGGACAGGGGTATGGCTACACCTTC CASSLVGQGYGYTF TRBJ1-2 . TRBD1 TRBV7-9
TGTGCCAGCAGACCCGACTACCGGTGGGGGACAGGGGAATCCACTAGTGAAAAACTGTTTTTT CASRPDYRWGTGESTSEKLFF TRBJ1-4 . TRBD1 TRBV28
TGTGCCAGTAGTATACAGGGGGGCTATCAGCCCCAGCATTTT CASSIQGGYQPQHF TRBJ1-5 . TRBD1 TRBV19
TGTGCCAGCAGCTTCAGGTCCGGGGAAGAGACCCAGTACTTC CASSFRSGEETQYF TRBJ2-5 . . TRBV7-8
TGTGCCAGCAGTGAAGTAGGAGGACAGCATCAGCCCCAGCATTTT CASSEVGGQHQPQHF TRBJ1-5 . . TRBV6-1
TGTGCCACCAGTGATCCCGGGACCGGATCAGATACGCAGTATTTT CATSDPGTGSDTQYF TRBJ2-3 . . TRBV24-1
TGTGCCAGCAGTAAGAATAGCAATCAGCCCCAGCATTTT CASSKNSNQPQHF TRBJ1-5 . . TRBV6-5
TGTGCCACCAGCCGTAGCAATCAGCCCCAGCATTTT CATSRSNQPQHF TRBJ1-5 . . TRBV28
TGTGCCAGCAGCTTAGGGACAAGCACCTCTGATGGCTACACCTTC CASSLGTSTSDGYTF TRBJ1-2 . . TRBV7-9
TGTGCCAGCAGTTACATGGGGCCGCCTAACTATGGCTACACCTTC CASSYMGPPNYGYTF TRBJ1-2 once . TRBV6-6
TGTGCCAGCAGTTCGACCAGTGATGAGCAGTTCTTC CASSSTSDEQFF TRBJ2-1 . . TRBV6-5
TGTGCCAGCCACCACCGAGGGAACTATGGCTACACCTTC CASHHRGNYGYTF TRBJ1-2 once . TRBV19
TGCGCCAGCAGCCCCCCCTTTAGCGGGAGAGGCACAGATACGCAGTATTTT CASSPPFSGRGTDTQYF TRBJ2-3 once TRBD2 TRBV5-1
TGTGCCAGCAGCTTGGAGCGGGGGCGGCAGCCCCAGCATTTT CASSLERGRQPQHF TRBJ1-5 . . TRBV5-8
TGTGCCAGCAGATCTCTGGGACAGGGGAGGGAAAAACTGTTTTTT CASRSLGQGREKLFF TRBJ1-4 . TRBD1 TRBV28
TGTGCCAGCAGTGATCCGAGCCTAGCCAAAAACATTCAGTACTTC CASSDPSLAKNIQYF TRBJ2-4 . . TRBV6-1
TGTGCCAGCAGCCAATTTCGCGGGAGGGGGGCCGGGGAGCTGTTTTTT CASSQFRGRGAGELFF TRBJ2-2 . TRBD2 TRBV3-1/TRBV3-2
TGTGCCAGCAGTTATCGGACTAGCGGGGGGACAGATACGCAGTATTTT CASSYRTSGGTDTQYF TRBJ2-3 once TRBD2 TRBV27
TGTGCCAGCAGCCAATTTCTCCAGGACAACTATGGCTACACCTTC CASSQFLQDNYGYTF TRBJ1-2 . . TRBV16
TGTGCCAGCAGCTTAGACAGGGCCCGAAACATTCAGTACTTC CASSLDRARNIQYF TRBJ2-4 . . TRBV7-8
TGTGCCAGCAGCTTATCGGATTATAGCAATCAGCCCCAGCATTTT CASSLSDYSNQPQHF TRBJ1-5 . . TRBV7-2
TGTGCCAGCAGTAGGCCGCGGATGGAGCTACGGGAGCAGTACTTC CASSRPRMELREQYF TRBJ2-7 . . TRBV6-5
TGTGCCAGCACGTTGGGAGAGACCCAGTACTTC CASTLGETQYF TRBJ2-5 . . TRBV2
TGCGCCAGCAGCCAAATACAGGGGGCCAACACTGAAGCTTTCTTT CASSQIQGANTEAFF TRBJ1-1 . TRBD1 TRBV4-1
TGTGCCAGCTCACCCGGCTACGAGCAGTACTTC CASSPGYEQYF TRBJ2-7 . . TRBV18
TGTGCCAGCAGCCTCGAGACAGGACCGAACACTGAAGCTTTCTTT CASSLETGPNTEAFF TRBJ1-1 few . TRBV4-2
TGCAGTGCAAAAGGGGGGCCTCCGCAGTATTTT CSAKGGPPQYF TRBJ2-3 . . TRBV20-1
TGTGCCAGCAGTTTAGGCCGGCTACCCCTCCACTTT CASSLGRLPLHF TRBJ1-6 . . TRBV12-3/TRBV12-4
TGTGCCAGCAGCCTACTGGGAGGGCCGACCGAGCAGTACTTC CASSLLGGPTEQYF TRBJ2-7 few TRBD2 TRBV27
TGTGCCAGCAGTTTATCGGGACAGGGGGCGAGTTATGGCTACACCTTC CASSLSGQGASYGYTF TRBJ1-2 . TRBD1 TRBV27
TGTGCCTTTGGGACTAGCGGGAGGGGCAACTACTACGAGCAGTACTTC CAFGTSGRGNYYEQYF TRBJ2-7 . TRBD2 TRBV30
TGTGCCAGCAGCTTGGCGATCGCCCAAGATACGCAGTATTTT CASSLAIAQDTQYF TRBJ2-3 . . TRBV5-4
TGTGCCAGCAGCGGACAGGGGAATAGCAATCAGCCCCAGCATTTT CASSGQGNSNQPQHF TRBJ1-5 . TRBD1 TRBV7-9
TGTGCCAGCAGTTACCCGGCAGGGGGCAAGTATTTT CASSYPAGGKYF TRBJ2-3 . TRBD1 TRBV6-2/TRBV6-3
TGCGCCAGCAGCCAAGCCGGGACCCACTCTGGAAACACCATATATTTT CASSQAGTHSGNTIYF TRBJ1-3 . . TRBV4-3
TGTGCCAGCAGTTACGGTCTGGGAAATGGGGGCAATCAGCCCCAGCATTTT CASSYGLGNGGNQPQHF TRBJ1-5 . . TRBV6-2/TRBV6-3
TGTGCCAGCACTCCCCGGGGACAGGGGGCAGTGAATGAGCAGTTCTTC CASTPRGQGAVNEQFF TRBJ2-1 . TRBD1 TRBV28
TGTGCCAGCAGTTTATGGTCGGCGGGGGAGGATCTTTTTGGCAATGAGCAGTTCTTC CASSLWSAGEDLFGNEQFF TRBJ2-1 . TRBD2 TRBV28
TGTGCCATCAGTGGACGCGGGGAGCTGTTTTTT CAISGRGELFF TRBJ2-2 few . TRBV10-3
TGCGCCAGCAAGGGCGGGCCGAATGAAAAACTGTTTTTT CASKGGPNEKLFF TRBJ1-4 . . TRBV10-2
TGTGCCAGCAGCCCCCGACTAGCGACTAGCACAGATACGCAGTATTTT CASSPRLATSTDTQYF TRBJ2-3 . TRBD2 TRBV9
TGTGCCAGCAGCGAGGCGTACCTAGGTTATGGCTACACCTTC CASSEAYLGYGYTF TRBJ1-2 . . TRBV7-9
TGTGCCAGCTCACCAATGTCTAGCGGGAGCTCCTACAATGAGCAGTTCTTC CASSPMSSGSSYNEQFF TRBJ2-1 . TRBD2 TRBV18